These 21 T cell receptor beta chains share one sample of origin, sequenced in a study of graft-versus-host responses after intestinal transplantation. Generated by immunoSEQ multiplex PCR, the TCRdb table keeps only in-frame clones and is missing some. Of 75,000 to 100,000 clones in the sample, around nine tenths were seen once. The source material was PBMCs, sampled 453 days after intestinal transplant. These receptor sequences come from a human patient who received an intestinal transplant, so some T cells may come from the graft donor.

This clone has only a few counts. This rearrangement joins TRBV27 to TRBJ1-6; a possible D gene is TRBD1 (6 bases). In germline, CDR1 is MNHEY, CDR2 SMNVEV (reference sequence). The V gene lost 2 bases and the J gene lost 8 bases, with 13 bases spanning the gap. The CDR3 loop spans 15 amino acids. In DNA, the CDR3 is TGTGCCAGCAGTTTAATTTCCGGGGGGCATTCACCCCTCCACTTT. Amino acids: CASSLISGGHSPLHF.

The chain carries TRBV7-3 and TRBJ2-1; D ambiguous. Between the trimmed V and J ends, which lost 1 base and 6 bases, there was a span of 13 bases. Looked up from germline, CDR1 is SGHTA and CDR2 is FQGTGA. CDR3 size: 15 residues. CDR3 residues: CASSLSGFIGNEQFF. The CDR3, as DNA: TGTGCCAGCAGCTTAAGTGGGTTCATCGGCAATGAGCAGTTCTTC.

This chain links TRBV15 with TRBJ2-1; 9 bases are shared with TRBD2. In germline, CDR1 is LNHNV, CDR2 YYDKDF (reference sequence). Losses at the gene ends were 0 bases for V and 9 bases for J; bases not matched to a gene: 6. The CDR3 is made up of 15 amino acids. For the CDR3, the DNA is TGTGCCACCAGCAGAGAGGCTAGCGGGGCCGTTGAGCAGTTCTTC. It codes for CATSREASGAVEQFF. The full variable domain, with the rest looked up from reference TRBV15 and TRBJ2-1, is DAMVIQNPRYQVTQFGKPVTLSCSQTLNHNVMYWYQQKSSQAPKLLFHYYDKDFNNEADTPDNFQSRRPNTSFCFLDIRSPGLGDTAMYLCATSREASGAVEQFFGPGTRLTVL.

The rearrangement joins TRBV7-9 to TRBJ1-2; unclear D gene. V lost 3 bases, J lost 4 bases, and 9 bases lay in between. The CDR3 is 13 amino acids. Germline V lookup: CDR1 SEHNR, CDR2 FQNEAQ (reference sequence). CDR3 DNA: TGTGCCAGCAGCTTTACAGAGATCTATGGCTACACCTTC. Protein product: CASSFTEIYGYTF.

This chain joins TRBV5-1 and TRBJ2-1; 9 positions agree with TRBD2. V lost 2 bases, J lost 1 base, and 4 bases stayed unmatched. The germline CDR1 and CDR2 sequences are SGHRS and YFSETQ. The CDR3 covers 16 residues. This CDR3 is CASSFSRGGSYNEQFF. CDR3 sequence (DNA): TGCGCCAGCAGCTTCTCGCGGGGGGGATCCTACAATGAGCAGTTCTTC.

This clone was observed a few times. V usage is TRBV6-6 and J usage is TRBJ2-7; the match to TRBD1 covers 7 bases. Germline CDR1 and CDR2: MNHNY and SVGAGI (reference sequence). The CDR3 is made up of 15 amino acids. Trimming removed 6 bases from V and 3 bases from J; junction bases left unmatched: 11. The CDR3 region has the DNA TGTGCCAGCAGCCAAAGGGACAGCCCTTACTACGAGCAGTACTTC. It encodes CASSQRDSPYYEQYF.

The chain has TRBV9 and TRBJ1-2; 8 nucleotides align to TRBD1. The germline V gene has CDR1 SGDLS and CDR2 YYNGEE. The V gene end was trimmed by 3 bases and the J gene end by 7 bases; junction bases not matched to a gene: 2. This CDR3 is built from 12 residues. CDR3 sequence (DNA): TGTGCCAGCAGCGCCCAGGGGGCTGGCTACACCTTC. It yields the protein CASSAQGAGYTF.

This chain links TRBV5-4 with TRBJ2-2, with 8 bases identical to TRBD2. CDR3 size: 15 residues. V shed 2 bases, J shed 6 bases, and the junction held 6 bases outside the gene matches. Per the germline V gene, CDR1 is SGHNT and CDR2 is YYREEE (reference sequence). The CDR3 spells CASSFGTGGPGELFF. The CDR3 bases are TGTGCCAGCAGCTTTGGTACGGGGGGGCCCGGGGAGCTGTTTTTT.

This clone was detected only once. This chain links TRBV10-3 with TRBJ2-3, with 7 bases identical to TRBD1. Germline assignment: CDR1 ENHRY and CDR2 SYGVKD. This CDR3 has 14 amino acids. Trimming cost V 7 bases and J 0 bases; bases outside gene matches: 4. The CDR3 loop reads CAITDRESTDTQYF. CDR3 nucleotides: TGTGCCATCACCGACAGGGAGAGCACAGATACGCAGTATTTT.

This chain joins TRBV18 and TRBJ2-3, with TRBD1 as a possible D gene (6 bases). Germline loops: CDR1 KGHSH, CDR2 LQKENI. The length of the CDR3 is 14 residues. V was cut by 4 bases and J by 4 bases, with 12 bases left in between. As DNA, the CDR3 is TGTGCCAGCTCACGGGCAGGGGTCGCAGATACGCAGTATTTT. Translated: CASSRAGVADTQYF.

The CDR3 sequence: CASSSGPSNYGYTF. The CDR3 DNA sequence: TGTGCCAGCAGCTCGGGACCGAGCAACTATGGCTACACCTTC. The chain recombines TRBV5-6 with TRBJ1-2; weak D call: TRBD1 (5 bases). Trimming shortened V by 3 bases and J by 2 bases, and 11 bases separated the two germline ends. Looked up from germline, CDR1 is SGHDT and CDR2 is YYEEEE. The CDR3 runs 14 residues.

The CDR3 DNA reads as TGCAGCGTCGATCGACAGGGCGGCTCCCTCTACGAGCAGTACTTC. Residues: CSVDRQGGSLYEQYF. The chain employs TRBV29-1 and TRBJ2-7; 7 positions agree with TRBD1. The trim removed 6 bases at V and 3 bases at J, leaving 14 bases unmatched. The CDR3 is 15 amino acids. Germline V gives CDR1 SQVTM, CDR2 ANQGSEA.

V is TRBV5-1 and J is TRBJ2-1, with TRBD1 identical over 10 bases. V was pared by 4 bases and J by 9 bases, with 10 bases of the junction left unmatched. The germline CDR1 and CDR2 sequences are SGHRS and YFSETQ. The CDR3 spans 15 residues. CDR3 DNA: TGCGCCAGCAGCCGCACCGGGACAGGGGATGGTGAGCAGTTCTTC. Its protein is CASSRTGTGDGEQFF.

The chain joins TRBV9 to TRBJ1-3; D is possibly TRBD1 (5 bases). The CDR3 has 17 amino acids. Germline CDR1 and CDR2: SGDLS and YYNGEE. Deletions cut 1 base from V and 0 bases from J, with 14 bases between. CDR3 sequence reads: CASSVWDPVYSGNTIYF. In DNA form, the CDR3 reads TGTGCCAGCAGCGTATGGGACCCAGTCTACTCTGGAAACACCATATATTTT.

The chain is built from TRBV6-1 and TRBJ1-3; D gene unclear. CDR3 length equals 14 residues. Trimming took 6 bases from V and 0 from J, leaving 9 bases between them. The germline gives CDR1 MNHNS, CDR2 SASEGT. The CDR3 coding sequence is TGTGCCAGCAGACCCACCAGCTCTGGAAACACCATATATTTT. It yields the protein CASRPTSSGNTIYF.

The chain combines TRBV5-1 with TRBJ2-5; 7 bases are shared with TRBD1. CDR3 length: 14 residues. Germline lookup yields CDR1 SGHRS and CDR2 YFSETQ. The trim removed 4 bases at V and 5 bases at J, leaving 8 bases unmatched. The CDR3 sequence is CASSPGGVGETQYF. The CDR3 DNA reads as TGCGCCAGCAGCCCAGGGGGAGTGGGGGAGACCCAGTACTTC.

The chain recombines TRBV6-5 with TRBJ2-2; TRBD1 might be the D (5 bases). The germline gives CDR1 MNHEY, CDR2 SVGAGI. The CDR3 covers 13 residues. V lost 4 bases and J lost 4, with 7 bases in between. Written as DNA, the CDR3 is TGTGCCAGCAGTTTACAGGTCACCGGGGAGCTGTTTTTT. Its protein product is CASSLQVTGELFF.

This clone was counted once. CDR3 DNA sequence: TGTGCCAGCTCACCATCCATCGGGAACCAGTACTTC. Residues: CASSPSIGNQYF. The chain uses TRBV18 and TRBJ2-7; TRBD2 might be the D (5 bases). The CDR3 length is 12 residues. Germline lookup yields CDR1 KGHSH and CDR2 LQKENI. The V end lost 2 bases, the J end lost 10 bases, and 12 bases lay between the germline ends.

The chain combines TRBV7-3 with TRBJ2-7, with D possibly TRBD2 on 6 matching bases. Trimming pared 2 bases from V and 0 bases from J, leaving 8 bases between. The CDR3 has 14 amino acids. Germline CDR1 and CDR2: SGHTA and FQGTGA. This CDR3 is CASSLAGSSYEQYF. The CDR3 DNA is TGTGCCAGCAGCTTAGCGGGGAGCTCCTACGAGCAGTACTTC.

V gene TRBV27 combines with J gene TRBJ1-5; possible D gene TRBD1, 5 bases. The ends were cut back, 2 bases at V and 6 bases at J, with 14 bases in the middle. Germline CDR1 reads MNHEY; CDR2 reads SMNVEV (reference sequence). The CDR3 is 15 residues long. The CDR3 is CASSLTAGGIQPQHF. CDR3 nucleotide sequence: TGTGCCAGCAGTTTAACTGCCGGGGGTATTCAGCCCCAGCATTTT.

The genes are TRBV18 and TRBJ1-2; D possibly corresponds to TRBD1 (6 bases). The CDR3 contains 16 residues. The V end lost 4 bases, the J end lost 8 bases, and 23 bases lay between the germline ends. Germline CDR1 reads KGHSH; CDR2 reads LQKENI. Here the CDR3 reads CASSLSVGAQVGGYTF. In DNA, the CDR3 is TGTGCCAGCTCACTATCGGTGGGGGCGCAGGTCGGAGGCTACACCTTC.